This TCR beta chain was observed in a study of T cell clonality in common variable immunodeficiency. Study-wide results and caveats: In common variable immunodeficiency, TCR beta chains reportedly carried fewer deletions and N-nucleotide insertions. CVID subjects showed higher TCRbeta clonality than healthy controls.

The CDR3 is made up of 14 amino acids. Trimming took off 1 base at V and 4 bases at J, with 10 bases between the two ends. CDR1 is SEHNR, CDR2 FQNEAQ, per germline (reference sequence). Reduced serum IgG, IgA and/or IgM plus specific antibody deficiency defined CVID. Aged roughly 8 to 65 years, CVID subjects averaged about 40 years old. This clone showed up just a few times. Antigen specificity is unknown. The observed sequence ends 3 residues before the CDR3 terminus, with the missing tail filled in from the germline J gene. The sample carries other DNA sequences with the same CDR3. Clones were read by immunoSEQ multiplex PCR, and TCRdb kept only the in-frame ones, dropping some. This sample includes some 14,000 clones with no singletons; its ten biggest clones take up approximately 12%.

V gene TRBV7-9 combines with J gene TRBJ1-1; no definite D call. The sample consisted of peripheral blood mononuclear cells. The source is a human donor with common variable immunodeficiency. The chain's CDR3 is CASSLVGLGTEAFF. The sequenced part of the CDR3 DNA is TGTGCCAGCAGCTTAGTTGGGCTGGGCACTGAA.